This paragraph covers one TCR beta chain sequence. The V end was cut by 0 bases, the J end by 0 bases, with 13 bases between. CDR1 and CDR2 (germline): SQVTM, ANQGSEA. The CDR3 runs 16 residues. Clones were read by immunoSEQ multiplex PCR, and TCRdb kept only the in-frame ones, dropping some. The sample includes fewer than 350,000 clones, around 81% of them seen just once. The source of the sample is a study of blood T cell repertoires in COVID-19. The chain has TRBV29-1 and TRBJ2-3; D may be TRBD1 (5 bases). The receptor was isolated from a woman aged 60-75 years with active or convalescent COVID-19. Sample: peripheral blood. The CDR3 DNA reads TGCAGCGTTGAAGATGTAGCAGGGATAAGCACAGATACGCAGTATTTT. Amino acids: CSVEDVAGISTDTQYF.